The present T cell receptor (beta chain) was sequenced within a study of T cell changes during pregnancy in multiple sclerosis. Germline CDR1 reads MDHEN; CDR2 reads SYDVKM. The CDR3 consists of 14 residues. V lost 2 bases and J 5 bases, leaving 9 bases between the germline ends. This table comes from immunoSEQ multiplex PCR, and its TCRdb copy is limited to in-frame clones, with some not included. Of some 27,000 clones in the sample, roughly 91% were seen once. Here the sequenced sample was CD4+ T cells from peripheral blood mononuclear cells, taken after pregnancy. V gene TRBV28 combines with J gene TRBJ1-4; D ambiguous. This clonotype was sampled from a female donor with multiple sclerosis, enrolled in a pregnancy study. CDR3 DNA: TGTGCCAGCAGTTTAGGAGTTCGAAATGAAAAACTGTTTTTT. This translates into CASSLGVRNEKLFF.